Detailed here is one T cell receptor beta chain. Its antigen is undetermined. This sample was included in a study of T cells in Graves' hyperthyroidism and ophthalmopathy. Looking at the study overall: It was at initial diagnosis, before any treatment, that peripheral blood was collected. Study results and limitations: The model forecast ophthalmopathy, anticipating it by a median roughly 6 months before onset.

Those with hyperthyroidism were 18 to 65 years old, newly diagnosed, and ill for under 2 months. Lactation, pregnancy, other autoimmune disease or uncontrolled infection led to exclusion of patients. Amplified regions were TCR beta CDR3 sequences from RNA transcripts. HTBI primers drove first-round RT-PCR of the TCR CDR3. TCRdb passed the multiplex PCR reads through MiXCR, listing each CDR3 protein once. The table includes about 350,000 distinct CDR3 sequences, around 13% detected once. CDR3 length: 13 residues. Germline CDR1 DFQATT, CDR2 SNEGSKA (reference sequence). Trimming removed 4 bases from V and 3 bases from J, with 10 bases in between.

The chain carries TRBV20-1 and TRBJ1-5; no firm D call. The TCR originated in a woman aged 25 to 45 with Graves' hyperthyroidism. Input material: blood. CDR3 in amino acids: CSAIEQFNQPQHF. The CDR3 coding sequence is TGCAGTGCTATTGAGCAGTTCAATCAGCCCCAGCATTTT.